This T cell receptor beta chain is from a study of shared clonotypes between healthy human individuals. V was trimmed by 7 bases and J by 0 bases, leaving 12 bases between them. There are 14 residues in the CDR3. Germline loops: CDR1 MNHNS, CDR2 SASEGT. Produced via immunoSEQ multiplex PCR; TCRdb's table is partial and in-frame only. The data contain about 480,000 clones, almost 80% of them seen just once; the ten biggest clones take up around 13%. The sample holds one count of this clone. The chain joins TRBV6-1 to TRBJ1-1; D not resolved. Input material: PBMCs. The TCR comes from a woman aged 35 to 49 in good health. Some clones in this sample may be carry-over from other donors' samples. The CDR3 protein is CASKPGSMNTEAFF. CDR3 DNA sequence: TGTGCCAGCAAGCCAGGATCAATGAACACTGAAGCTTTCTTT.